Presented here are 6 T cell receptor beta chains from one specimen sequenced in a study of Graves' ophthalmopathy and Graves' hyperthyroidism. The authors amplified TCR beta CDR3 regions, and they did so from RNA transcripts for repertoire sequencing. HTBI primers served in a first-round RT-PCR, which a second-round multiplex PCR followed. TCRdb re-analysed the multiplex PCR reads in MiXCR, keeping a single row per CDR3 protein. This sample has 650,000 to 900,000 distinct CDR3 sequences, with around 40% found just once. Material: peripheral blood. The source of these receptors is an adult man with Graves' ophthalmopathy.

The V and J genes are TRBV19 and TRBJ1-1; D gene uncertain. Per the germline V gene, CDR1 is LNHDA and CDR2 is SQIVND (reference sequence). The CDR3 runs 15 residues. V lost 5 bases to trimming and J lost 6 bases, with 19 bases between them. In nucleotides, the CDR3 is TGTGCCAGTAGTGGACGCCTCAGGTCCTCGGCTGAAGCTTTCTTT. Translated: CASSGRLRSSAEAFF.

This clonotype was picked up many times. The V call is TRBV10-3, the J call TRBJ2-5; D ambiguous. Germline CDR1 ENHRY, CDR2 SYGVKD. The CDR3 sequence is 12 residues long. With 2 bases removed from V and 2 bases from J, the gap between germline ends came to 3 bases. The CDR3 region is CAISEVQETQYF. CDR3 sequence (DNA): TGTGCCATCAGTGAGGTACAAGAGACCCAGTACTTC.

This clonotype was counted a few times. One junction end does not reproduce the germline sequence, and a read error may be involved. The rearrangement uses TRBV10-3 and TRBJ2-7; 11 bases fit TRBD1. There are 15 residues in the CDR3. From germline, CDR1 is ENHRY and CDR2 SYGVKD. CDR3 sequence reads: CASSYGQGAAYEQYF. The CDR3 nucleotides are TGTGCCAGCAGTTACGGACAGGGGGCCGCCTACGAGCAGTACTTC.

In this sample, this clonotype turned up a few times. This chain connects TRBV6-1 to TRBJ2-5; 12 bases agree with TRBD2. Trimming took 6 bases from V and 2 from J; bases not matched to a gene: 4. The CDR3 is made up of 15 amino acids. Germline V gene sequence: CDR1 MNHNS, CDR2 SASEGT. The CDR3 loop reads CASRRLAGVQETQYF. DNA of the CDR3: TGTGCCAGCAGGAGACTAGCGGGGGTACAAGAGACCCAGTACTTC.

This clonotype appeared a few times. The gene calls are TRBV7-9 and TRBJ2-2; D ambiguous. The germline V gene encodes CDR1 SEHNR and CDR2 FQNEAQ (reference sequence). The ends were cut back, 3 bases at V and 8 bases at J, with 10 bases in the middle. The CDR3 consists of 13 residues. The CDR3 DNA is TGTGCCAGCAGCTTCGACTCCCCAGGGGAGCTGTTTTTT. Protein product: CASSFDSPGELFF.

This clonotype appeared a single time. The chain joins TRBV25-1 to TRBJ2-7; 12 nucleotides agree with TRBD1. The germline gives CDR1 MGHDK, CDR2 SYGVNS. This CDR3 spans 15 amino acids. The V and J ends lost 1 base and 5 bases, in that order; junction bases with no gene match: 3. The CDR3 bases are TGTGCCAGCAGTGAATGGGGACAGGGGGCCCACGAGCAGTACTTC. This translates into CASSEWGQGAHEQYF.